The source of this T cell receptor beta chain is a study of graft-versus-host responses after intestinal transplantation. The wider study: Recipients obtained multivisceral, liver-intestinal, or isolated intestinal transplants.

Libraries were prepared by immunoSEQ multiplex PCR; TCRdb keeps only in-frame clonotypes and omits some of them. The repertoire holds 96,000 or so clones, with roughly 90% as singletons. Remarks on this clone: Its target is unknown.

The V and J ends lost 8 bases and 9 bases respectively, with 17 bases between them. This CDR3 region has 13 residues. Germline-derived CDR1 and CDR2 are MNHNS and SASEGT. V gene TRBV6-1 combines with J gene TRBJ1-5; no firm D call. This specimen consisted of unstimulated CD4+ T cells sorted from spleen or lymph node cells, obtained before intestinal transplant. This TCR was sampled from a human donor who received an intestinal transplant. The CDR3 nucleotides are TGTGCCAGCGCGGGCGGGTATGAGCTGCCCCAGCATTTT. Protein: CASAGGYELPQHF.